Listed below are T cell receptor beta chains from one sample, sequenced in a study of early T cells in non-severe SARS-CoV-2 infection. TCRdb fed the 5' RACE reads into MiXCR, producing one record per CDR3 protein. The sample lists nearly 70,000 distinct CDR3 sequences; roughly 4.6% were seen once. The specimen comprised whole blood, sampled at baseline. These receptors originate from an adult who was a healthcare worker with PCR-confirmed SARS-CoV-2 infection or an uninfected control (not recorded which). The donor label of this sample is uncertain. CDR3s include the opening cysteine and the closing phenylalanine or tryptophan. D genes are given only for firm matches. Some rows mark clone size as missing; the rest say once, few, many or name a class of expanded clone.

V	J	size	D	DNA	CDR3
TRBV30	TRBJ2-7	.	.	TGTGCCTGGAGCTCAGGGGTCGGATTATCCTACGAGCAGTACTTC	CAWSSGVGLSYEQYF
TRBV27	TRBJ1-5	.	TRBD1	TGTGCCAGCAGTGCGGGACAGGTTAGCAATCAGCCCCAGCATTTT	CASSAGQVSNQPQHF
TRBV6-6	TRBJ1-5	many	.	TGTGCCAGCGCCACGGGAGGGGGAGCCAATCAGCCCCAGCATTTT	CASATGGGANQPQHF
TRBV6-2/TRBV6-3	TRBJ2-3	many	.	TGTGCCAGCAGTTCCACGACCGAGACAGATACGCAGTATTTT	CASSSTTETDTQYF
TRBV5-1	TRBJ2-5	many	TRBD1	TGCGCCAGCAGCCAAGTGGGACAGGGTGATGGGACCCAGTACTTC	CASSQVGQGDGTQYF
TRBV6-1	TRBJ2-6	few	.	TGTGCCAGCAGCACCCAATCCCCTGGGGCCAACGTCCTGACTTTC	CASSTQSPGANVLTF
TRBV4-3	TRBJ2-5	many	.	TGCGCCAGCAGCCAAGGGTGGGGTAGTCAAGAGACCCAGTACTTC	CASSQGWGSQETQYF
TRBV18	TRBJ1-3	few	.	TGTGCCAGCTCACCACCGACTGACTCTGGAAACACCATATATTTT	CASSPPTDSGNTIYF
TRBV12-3/TRBV12-4	TRBJ2-1	many	TRBD2	TGTGCCAGCAGTTTGGGCGGGGGAAGCTCCTACAATGAGCAGTTCTTC	CASSLGGGSSYNEQFF
TRBV5-6	TRBJ2-4	few	.	TGTGCCAGCAGCTTGGGGGGAGGCAGGGAGAAGTACTTC	CASSLGGGREKYF
TRBV20-1	TRBJ2-1	many	TRBD1	TGCAGTGCTACCTCGGACAGGGGCAATGAGCAGTTCTTC	CSATSDRGNEQFF
TRBV11-2	TRBJ1-3	.	.	TGTGCCAGCAGCTTAACCCTCGGCCTCTCTGGAAACACCATATATTTT	CASSLTLGLSGNTIYF
TRBV19	TRBJ2-6	many	.	TGTGCCAGTAGTAGGGGTTCTGGGGCCAACGTCCTGACTTTC	CASSRGSGANVLTF
TRBV19	TRBJ2-6	many	.	TGTGCCAGTAGCCACAGCTCTGGGGCCAACGTCCTGACTTTC	CASSHSSGANVLTF
TRBV7-9	TRBJ2-7	.	.	TGTGCCAGCAGCTTTCTTACGGGGAGCGAGCAGTACTTC	CASSFLTGSEQYF
TRBV29-1	TRBJ2-7	few	TRBD1	TGCAGCGTTGAAGATTACAGGGGTTCCGAGCAGTACTTC	CSVEDYRGSEQYF
TRBV5-6	TRBJ2-3	.	TRBD1	TGTGCCAGCAGCCCCGGACAGGCAAGCACAGATACGCAGTATTTT	CASSPGQASTDTQYF
TRBV6-2/TRBV6-3	TRBJ1-2	.	TRBD1	TGTGCCAGCAGCCCCCGTGACAGGGATGGCTACACCTTC	CASSPRDRDGYTF
TRBV27	TRBJ2-7	.	TRBD1	TGTGCCAGCAGTCTGACAGGGGAAGACGAGCAGTACTTC	CASSLTGEDEQYF
TRBV25-1	TRBJ1-6	many	TRBD1	TGTGCCAGCAGTGAATCTAGCGGGACAGCCAATTCACCCCTCCACTTT	CASSESSGTANSPLHF
TRBV20-1	TRBJ1-5	few	.	TGCAGTGCTAGAAACTACAGGGATAGCAATCAGCCCCAGCATTTT	CSARNYRDSNQPQHF
TRBV6-1	TRBJ2-1	few	.	TGTGCCAGCAATAGAGACAATGAGCAGTTCTTC	CASNRDNEQFF
TRBV18	TRBJ2-7	many	TRBD1	TGTGCCAGCTCACCTACCGACAGGGGTTACTACGAGCAGTACTTC	CASSPTDRGYYEQYF
TRBV6-2/TRBV6-3	TRBJ1-1	many	.	TGTGCCAGCAGAAGGGGGGGAACTGAAGCTTTCTTT	CASRRGGTEAFF
TRBV4-1	TRBJ1-2	.	TRBD1	TGCGCCAGCAGCCACGGACAGGGCCGGGGCTATGGCTACACCTTC	CASSHGQGRGYGYTF
TRBV7-2	TRBJ1-5	.	.	TGTGCCAGCAGCTTTGGAGGGAATCGGCCCCAGCATTTT	CASSFGGNRPQHF
TRBV10-3	TRBJ1-3	.	.	TGTGCCATCAGTGGAGGGGGACTTGGAAACACCATATATTTT	CAISGGGLGNTIYF
TRBV7-2	TRBJ2-2	few	.	TGTGCCAGCAGTTCCGACGGTCGGGGTCTCACCGGGGAGCTGTTTTTT	CASSSDGRGLTGELFF
TRBV11-2	TRBJ2-3	many	.	TGTGCCAGCAGCGGGGACCCCAACCCCACAGATACGCAGTATTTT	CASSGDPNPTDTQYF
TRBV6-5	TRBJ2-7	many	.	TGTGCCAGCCGCGGGGCCTACGAGCAGTACTTC	CASRGAYEQYF
TRBV12-2	TRBJ1-5	.	.	TGTGCAAGTCGCTCCGGGACGGCAACTTATAGCAATCAGCCCCAGCATTTT	CASRSGTATYSNQPQHF
TRBV5-1	TRBJ2-6	.	TRBD1	TGCGCCAGCGGGGGACAGTCAATCTCTGGGGCCAACGTCCTGACTTTC	CASGGQSISGANVLTF
TRBV18	TRBJ1-1	many	.	TGTGCCAGCTCACCGCGGACGGGATCGAACACTGAAGCTTTCTTT	CASSPRTGSNTEAFF
TRBV30	TRBJ1-1	.	.	TGTGCCTGGAAATATCAGGAGAACACTGAAGCTTTCTTT	CAWKYQENTEAFF
TRBV29-1	TRBJ2-5	many	.	TGCAGCGTTGGCAGCTGGGGCCCAGGGCAAGAGACCCAGTACTTC	CSVGSWGPGQETQYF
TRBV7-2	TRBJ2-7	many	TRBD2	TGTGCCAGCAGCTCCCGGGGTAGCGGGGCCACTTCCTACGAGCAGTACTTC	CASSSRGSGATSYEQYF
TRBV5-6	TRBJ2-3	.	.	TGTGCCAGCAGCCCGGGTTTCTCAGGCACAGATACGCAGTATTTT	CASSPGFSGTDTQYF
TRBV4-3	TRBJ2-3	.	.	TGCGCCAGCAGCCAAGATCCCCGAGGGGATACGCAGTATTTT	CASSQDPRGDTQYF
TRBV29-1	TRBJ1-1	few	.	TGCAGCGGTGCCGACCAGGCGGCTTTCTTT	CSGADQAAFF
TRBV20-1	TRBJ2-2	few	.	TGCAGTGCTAGGGGACGACTAAACGGGCCACCCGGGGAGCTGTTTTTT	CSARGRLNGPPGELFF
TRBV4-1	TRBJ2-5	.	.	TGCGCCAGCAGCCAAGAGGAGTGGCAAGAGACCCAGTACTTC	CASSQEEWQETQYF
TRBV7-9	TRBJ1-1	many	.	TGTGCCAGCAGCTTAGTGGGACTTGAAGCTTTCTTT	CASSLVGLEAFF
TRBV24-1	TRBJ2-5	few	TRBD1	TGTGCCATCCAACAGGGGGCTTTGCAAGAGACCCAGTACTTC	CAIQQGALQETQYF
TRBV4-1	TRBJ2-5	.	.	TGCGCCAGCAGCCCCAATCCTGGACGTGGTAAGCAAGAGACCCAGTACTTC	CASSPNPGRGKQETQYF
TRBV19	TRBJ2-4	many	.	TGTGCCATAGCCCCCAGGGGATGGATGGACATTCAGTACTTC	CAIAPRGWMDIQYF
TRBV7-3	TRBJ1-1	few	TRBD1	TGTGCCAGCAGCCGCGCAGGGGGCAACACTGAAGCTTTCTTT	CASSRAGGNTEAFF
TRBV5-6	TRBJ2-1	many	.	TGTGCCAGCAGCTTAGGCAGCCAATTTGGGAGCTCCTACAATGAGCAGTTCTTC	CASSLGSQFGSSYNEQFF
TRBV29-1	TRBJ2-1	many	.	TGCAGCGTTGCACCCCTCCTCCTTCCCTACAATGAGCAGTTCTTC	CSVAPLLLPYNEQFF
TRBV29-1	TRBJ2-2	few	.	TGCAGCGTTGCCGGGTCTCCAGGCACCGGGGAGCTGTTTTTT	CSVAGSPGTGELFF
TRBV30	TRBJ2-5	.	TRBD2	TGTGCCTGGAGTCCTAGCGGGGGGGGAGAGACCCAGTACTTC	CAWSPSGGGETQYF
TRBV9	TRBJ2-1	few	.	TGTGCCAGCAGCCCAGACCAGACATTCGTGGAGGATGAGCAGTTCTTC	CASSPDQTFVEDEQFF
TRBV2	TRBJ2-3	few	TRBD2	TGTGCCAGCAGTGGGGCGATAGCGGGCTCTCCGGGAACAGATACGCAGTATTTT	CASSGAIAGSPGTDTQYF
TRBV6-5	TRBJ2-7	many	.	TGTGCCAGCAGTCCACGGACTTCTCATCGCTCCTACGAGCAGTACTTC	CASSPRTSHRSYEQYF
TRBV29-1	TRBJ1-1	many	TRBD1	TGCAGCGTGCGGGACAGGGGGCTAGCTGAAGCTTTCTTT	CSVRDRGLAEAFF
TRBV19	TRBJ2-7	many	.	TGTGCCAGTAGTATAGTAATCGGGACGGGACCCTACGAGCAGTACTTC	CASSIVIGTGPYEQYF
TRBV11-2	TRBJ2-4	.	.	TGTGCCAGCAGCTTCTCCTCGTACATTCAGTACTTC	CASSFSSYIQYF
TRBV29-1	TRBJ2-2	many	.	TGCAGCGTTTCGCACCCCGGGGCCGGGGAGCTGTTTTTT	CSVSHPGAGELFF
TRBV5-1	TRBJ1-6	few	TRBD1	TGCGCCAGCAGCTCGGGACAGGTTAATTTTAATTCACCCCTCCACTTT	CASSSGQVNFNSPLHF
TRBV11-3	TRBJ2-2	many	.	TGTGCCAGCAGCTTCCAGGGAAACGCGCTGTTTTTT	CASSFQGNALFF